A selection of T cell receptor beta chains follows, all from one sample in a study of Graves' ophthalmopathy and Graves' hyperthyroidism. TCRdb ran MiXCR on the multiplex PCR reads and lists one entry per CDR3 protein. The repertoire holds 580,000 or so distinct CDR3 sequences, less than 40% seen once, with about 4.6% in the top ten. Input material: peripheral blood or thyroid tissue (not recorded which). These receptors were collected from an adult man with Graves' hyperthyroidism. The conserved cysteine and the conserved F or W are not part of the CDR3 here. Fields, in order: CDR3 protein, V gene, J gene, D gene. D genes are given only for firm matches.

CDR3: ASRTSPGGANVLT
V: TRBV7-9
J: TRBJ2-6
D: -

CDR3: ASSFATGGFRGYT
V: TRBV27
J: TRBJ1-2
D: TRBD1

CDR3: ASSPTRDEQY
V: TRBV7-9
J: TRBJ2-7
D: -

CDR3: ASSPRTGLSGANVLT
V: TRBV25-1
J: TRBJ2-6
D: TRBD1

CDR3: ASSGGSTDTQY
V: TRBV12-3/TRBV12-4
J: TRBJ2-3
D: -

CDR3: SATVQGVEQY
V: TRBV20-1
J: TRBJ2-7
D: -

CDR3: ASSGGQRERLNEKLF
V: TRBV2
J: TRBJ1-4
D: -

CDR3: ASRAAYEQY
V: TRBV2
J: TRBJ2-7
D: -

CDR3: ASSLSTGGDQPQH
V: TRBV7-6
J: TRBJ1-5
D: TRBD1

CDR3: SVVWPVKYNEQF
V: TRBV29-1
J: TRBJ2-1
D: -

CDR3: SARPAGGWGNQPQH
V: TRBV20-1
J: TRBJ1-5
D: TRBD1

CDR3: ASSQAQRSTEAF
V: TRBV3-1
J: TRBJ1-1
D: -

CDR3: ASSIPRGRGGYT
V: TRBV19
J: TRBJ1-2
D: -

CDR3: ASSEEGHFGNTIY
V: TRBV7-9
J: TRBJ1-3
D: -

CDR3: ASTRRLAGLSTDTQY
V: TRBV12-3/TRBV12-4
J: TRBJ2-3
D: TRBD2

CDR3: ATSDAREGDQPQH
V: TRBV24-1
J: TRBJ1-5
D: -

CDR3: ASSHGGGEGETQY
V: TRBV5-1
J: TRBJ2-5
D: TRBD2

CDR3: AIRRTKQGVHEQY
V: TRBV10-3
J: TRBJ2-7
D: TRBD1

CDR3: SARDRRGASSPLH
V: TRBV20-1
J: TRBJ1-6
D: -

CDR3: SVLDRNVTGTQY
V: TRBV29-1
J: TRBJ2-3
D: TRBD1

CDR3: ASSEDSGALGGSF
V: TRBV2
J: TRBJ1-1
D: -

CDR3: ASSEALMVQGRGSNQPQH
V: TRBV6-1
J: TRBJ1-5
D: -

CDR3: ASSLARAYEQY
V: TRBV11-1
J: TRBJ2-7
D: -

CDR3: ASSEGGGGYT
V: TRBV9
J: TRBJ1-2
D: -

CDR3: ASSPTRNQGTQY
V: TRBV7-2
J: TRBJ2-5
D: -

CDR3: ASSLDSLSYEQY
V: TRBV5-1
J: TRBJ2-7
D: -

CDR3: ASSTSPGVNTGELF
V: TRBV5-1
J: TRBJ2-2
D: -

CDR3: ASRTGGNNEQF
V: TRBV14
J: -
D: TRBD1

CDR3: ASSRPRDRGDYEQY
V: TRBV7-9
J: TRBJ2-7
D: TRBD1

CDR3: ASSFQTGIGSPLH
V: TRBV12-3/TRBV12-4
J: TRBJ1-6
D: TRBD1

CDR3: ASSLWNNEQF
V: TRBV5-5
J: TRBJ1-1
D: -

CDR3: ASSRPGRKTQY
V: TRBV6-6
J: TRBJ2-5
D: -

CDR3: SALAGTNEAF
V: TRBV20-1
J: TRBJ1-1
D: -

CDR3: SATSGTGIGYT
V: TRBV20-1
J: TRBJ1-2
D: TRBD1

CDR3: SARDPDRGYQPQH
V: TRBV20-1
J: TRBJ1-5
D: TRBD1

CDR3: SVEDRNTEAF
V: TRBV29-1
J: TRBJ1-1
D: -

CDR3: SRIQGGTEAF
V: TRBV29-1
J: TRBJ1-1
D: -

CDR3: SVRQGLREQY
V: TRBV29-1
J: TRBJ2-7
D: TRBD1

CDR3: ASSLRDRDEAF
V: TRBV5-1
J: TRBJ1-1
D: TRBD1

CDR3: ASSSPGQRIYEQY
V: TRBV6-6
J: TRBJ2-7
D: TRBD1

CDR3: ASSYGLAGAETQY
V: TRBV6-5
J: TRBJ2-5
D: TRBD2

CDR3: AISEGLGYEQY
V: TRBV10-3
J: TRBJ2-7
D: -

CDR3: ATSDVGGQETQY
V: TRBV24-1
J: TRBJ2-5
D: -

CDR3: ASSASGGNQPQH
V: TRBV9
J: TRBJ1-5
D: TRBD1

CDR3: ASSSGGHDVRQPQH
V: TRBV7-8
J: TRBJ1-5
D: -

CDR3: ASSLVKQLSAGELF
V: TRBV12-3/TRBV12-4
J: TRBJ2-2
D: -

CDR3: ASIEDANTGELF
V: TRBV5-1
J: TRBJ2-2
D: -

CDR3: ASTPSTGSGANVLT
V: TRBV6-1
J: TRBJ2-6
D: -

CDR3: ATREGSTDTQY
V: TRBV24-1
J: TRBJ2-3
D: -

CDR3: SASSGGDGYT
V: TRBV20-1
J: TRBJ1-2
D: -

CDR3: SVPTGLGGYT
V: TRBV29-1
J: TRBJ1-2
D: -

CDR3: ASSLDGSRQETQY
V: TRBV5-8
J: TRBJ2-5
D: -

CDR3: SVRTGDIYT
V: TRBV29-1
J: TRBJ1-2
D: TRBD1

CDR3: ASSQEGLNTDTQY
V: TRBV4-2
J: TRBJ2-3
D: -

CDR3: SVGGDSYNEQF
V: TRBV29-1
J: -
D: -